Each of the 25 T cell receptor beta chains below was sequenced from the same sample in a study of T cells in localized non-small cell lung cancer. Measured with immunoSEQ multiplex PCR; TCRdb has only the in-frame clones, and not every one. The sample contains about 21,000 clones, around 84% of which appear only once. Material: peripheral blood, obtained before any cancer treatment. These receptors originate from a man aged 35 to 69 with stage I lung adenocarcinoma.

The rearrangement joins TRBV7-3 to TRBJ2-3; D ambiguous. The CDR3 covers 15 residues. Trimming pared 6 bases from V and 0 bases from J, leaving 13 bases between. CDR1 and CDR2 (germline): SGHTA, FQGTGA. CDR3 sequence reads: CASSKGVTSTDTQYF. The CDR3 DNA reads as TGTGCCAGCAGTAAAGGAGTTACTAGCACAGATACGCAGTATTTT. Filled out from reference TRBV7-3 and TRBJ2-3, the complete variable domain reads GAGVSQTPSNKVTEKGKYVELRCDPISGHTALYWYRQSLGQGPEFLIYFQGTGAADDSGLPNDRFFAVRPEGSVSTLKIQRTERGDSAVYLCASSKGVTSTDTQYFGPGTRLTVL.

The rearrangement uses TRBV7-6 and TRBJ2-7, with D possibly called TRBD1 or TRBD2 (5 bases each). This CDR3 region has 14 residues. Germline assignment: CDR1 SGHVS and CDR2 FNYEAQ. Trimming took off 5 bases at V and 1 base at J, with 12 bases between the two ends. This CDR3 reads CASSQQEASYEQYF. The CDR3 DNA follows: TGTGCCAGCAGCCAACAGGAGGCATCCTACGAGCAGTACTTC.

This clone was recorded once. The V and J genes are TRBV27 and TRBJ2-1; TRBD2 matches 13 bases. This CDR3 region has 17 residues. The V gene end was trimmed by 6 bases and the J gene end by 7 bases; junction bases not matched to a gene: 12. Germline values: CDR1 MNHEY, CDR2 SMNVEV (reference sequence). This CDR3 is CASSKSPGLAGRNEQFF. The CDR3 DNA follows: TGTGCCAGCAGCAAGTCTCCGGGACTAGCGGGAAGGAATGAGCAGTTCTTC.

The rearrangement uses TRBV5-4 and TRBJ2-1, with D possibly matching TRBD1 (5 bases). Looked up from germline, CDR1 is SGHNT and CDR2 is YYREEE (reference sequence). Trimming left V 0 bases short and J 0 bases short, with 7 bases between. The CDR3 has 15 residues. The CDR3 region has the DNA TGTGCCAGCAGCTTGGGGCAGGGCTCCTACAATGAGCAGTTCTTC. This sequence encodes CASSLGQGSYNEQFF.

The chain combines TRBV7-3 with TRBJ2-2, with D hard to call. This CDR3 has 16 amino acids. Trimming left V 4 bases short and J 2 bases short, with 14 bases between. Germline lookup yields CDR1 SGHTA and CDR2 FQGTGA. Here the CDR3 reads CASSSGPIVNTGELFF. DNA of the CDR3: TGTGCCAGCAGCTCTGGACCGATTGTTAACACCGGGGAGCTGTTTTTT.

This clone has more than one count but fewer than ten. The V and J genes are TRBV7-2 and TRBJ2-2, with a possible D match to TRBD1 (5 bases). V was trimmed by 4 bases and J by 4 bases, leaving 10 bases between them. Germline V gives CDR1 SGHTA, CDR2 FQGNSA. The CDR3 extends over 14 amino acids. The CDR3 DNA reads TGTGCCAGCAGCTACAGGACGGGCACCGGGGAGCTGTTTTTT. This encodes CASSYRTGTGELFF.

The chain couples TRBV30 to TRBJ2-2; TRBD2 might be the D (6 bases). V lost 7 bases and J lost 7, with 19 bases in between. CDR3 size: 14 residues. In germline, CDR1 is GTSNPN, CDR2 SVGIG (reference sequence). CDR3 in amino acids: CASHGPRGGGELFF. CDR3 DNA: TGTGCCTCCCACGGACCGCGGGGAGGCGGGGAGCTGTTTTTT.

The gene calls are TRBV6-4 and TRBJ2-1, with unresolved D. V lost 3 bases and J 8 bases, leaving 14 bases between the germline ends. CDR3 length: 14 residues. Germline V gene sequence: CDR1 MRHNA, CDR2 SNTAGT. The CDR3, as DNA: TGTGCCAGCAGTGAAGATCTAGGTCGGGATGAGCAGTTCTTC. This gives the protein CASSEDLGRDEQFF.

In this sample, this clone turned up once. V and J are TRBV6-5 and TRBJ2-3; no clear D. The V end was cut by 5 bases, the J end by 6 bases, with 18 bases between. The germline V gene has CDR1 MNHEY and CDR2 SVGAGI. CDR3 length: 15 residues. The CDR3 nucleotides read TGTGCCAGCAGTCGTTCGGTATTTCCACCGGATACGCAGTATTTT. Its translation is CASSRSVFPPDTQYF.

V gene TRBV28 combines with J gene TRBJ2-7, with a weak D call TRBD1 (7 bases). The germline V and J ends were trimmed by 9 bases and 2 bases, with 17 bases remaining between them. This CDR3 spans 14 amino acids. Per germline, CDR1 MDHEN and CDR2 SYDVKM. The CDR3 DNA reads as TGTGCCAGTCATAATGGGGGGACAGCCTACGAGCAGTACTTC. It translates to CASHNGGTAYEQYF.

This clone came up a few times. The rearrangement uses TRBV25-1 and TRBJ2-3; D may be TRBD2 (6 bases). Trimming took off 3 bases at V and 2 bases at J, with 15 bases between the two ends. The germline gives CDR1 MGHDK, CDR2 SYGVNS. This CDR3 has 16 residues. The CDR3 loop is CASSDSGTGFTDTQYF. The CDR3 bases are TGTGCCAGCAGTGACTCCGGGACTGGCTTCACAGATACGCAGTATTTT.

This clone was seen a handful of times. This chain connects TRBV28 to TRBJ2-2, with D perhaps being TRBD1 or TRBD2 (5 bases each). CDR3 size: 12 residues. Germline CDR1 is MDHEN and CDR2 is SYDVKM. Trimming cost V 6 bases and J 8 bases, with 10 bases left between them. The CDR3 sequence is CASSEGLGELFF. The CDR3 DNA sequence: TGTGCCAGCAGCGAGGGGTTGGGGGAGCTGTTTTTT.

In DNA form, the CDR3 reads TGTGCCAGCAGCTTGTTGGGGGGACTAACAGATACGCAGTATTTT. This gives the protein CASSLLGGLTDTQYF. This sequence joins TRBV5-6 and TRBJ2-3; TRBD2 matches at 7 bases. The CDR3 extends over 15 amino acids. J gave up 3 bases and V 1 base, and 5 bases lay outside the gene matches. The germline V gene encodes CDR1 SGHDT and CDR2 YYEEEE.

The V call is TRBV19, the J call TRBJ2-5, with 7 bases matching TRBD1. The CDR3 consists of 16 residues. Losses at the gene ends were 3 bases for V and 4 bases for J; bases not matched to a gene: 11. CDR1 and CDR2 from the germline V gene are LNHDA and SQIVND (reference sequence). The CDR3 spells CASSMGPDRVPETQYF. The CDR3 bases are TGTGCCAGTAGTATGGGCCCCGACAGGGTTCCAGAGACCCAGTACTTC.

The chain has TRBV6-6 and TRBJ2-7; D unresolved. V was pared by 5 bases and J by 4 bases, with 12 bases between. The CDR3 has 13 amino acids. CDR1 and CDR2 (germline): MNHNY, SVGAGI (reference sequence). Written as DNA, the CDR3 is TGTGCCAGCAGTGCACTCCGAGGATACGAGCAGTACTTC. Translation gives CASSALRGYEQYF.

This sequence joins TRBV7-6 and TRBJ1-1; TRBD1 aligns across 10 bases. The CDR3 loop spans 17 amino acids. V lost 5 bases and J lost 0; bases outside the gene matches: 9. Per germline, CDR1 SGHVS and CDR2 FNYEAQ. As DNA, the CDR3 is TGTGCCAGCAGCCTAAGGACAGGGGGTGGGATGAACACTGAAGCTTTCTTT. This encodes CASSLRTGGGMNTEAFF.

The J gene is TRBJ1-5, the V gene TRBV28; the match to TRBD1 covers 9 bases. Germline V gene lookup returns CDR1 MDHEN and CDR2 SYDVKM. This CDR3 contains 14 residues. V lost 2 bases and J lost 6; bases outside the gene matches: 2. For the CDR3, the DNA is TGTGCCAGCAGTTTACCGGGACAGGGTCAGCCCCAGCATTTT. Translation gives CASSLPGQGQPQHF. Looking up the rest from reference TRBV28 and TRBJ1-5 gives the full variable domain: DVKVTQSSRYLVKRTGEKVFLECVQDMDHENMFWYRQDPGLGLRLIYFSYDVKMKEKGDIPEGYSVSREKKERFSLILESASTNQTSMYLCASSLPGQGQPQHFGDGTRLSIL.

The V and J genes are TRBV28 and TRBJ1-5; D unclear. CDR1 is MDHEN and CDR2 is SYDVKM in the germline V gene. Trimming stripped 5 bases from V and 7 bases from J, with 6 bases between. The CDR3 has 11 residues. CDR3 DNA: TGTGCCAGCAGTAGTAGGCAGCCCCAGCATTTT. This encodes CASSSRQPQHF.

This clone occurred once. V and J are TRBV30 and TRBJ1-5, with unresolved D. V was trimmed by 2 bases and J by 4 bases, leaving 6 bases between them. CDR1 GTSNPN and CDR2 SVGIG come from the germline V gene (reference sequence). The CDR3 has 12 residues. CDR3 in amino acids: CAWSPGNQPQHF. As DNA, the CDR3 is TGTGCCTGGAGTCCGGGGAATCAGCCCCAGCATTTT.

The chain employs TRBV11-3 and TRBJ2-1; D is possibly TRBD1 or TRBD2 (5 bases each). V was cut by 3 bases and J by 5 bases, with 20 bases left in between. Germline V CDR1 and CDR2: SGHNT, YENEEA. This CDR3 is 17 amino acids long. This CDR3 reads CASSLERGADLHNEQFF. As DNA, the CDR3 is TGTGCCAGCAGCTTGGAGAGAGGGGCGGACCTTCACAATGAGCAGTTCTTC. Drawing the rest from reference TRBV11-3 and TRBJ2-1, the complete variable domain is EAGVVQSPRYKIIEKKQPVAFWCNPISGHNTLYWYLQNLGQGPELLIRYENEEAVDDSQLPKDRFSAERLKGVDSTLKIQPAELGDSAVYLCASSLERGADLHNEQFFGPGTRLTVL.

V usage is TRBV2 and J usage is TRBJ2-5; D remains ambiguous. The CDR3 extends over 13 amino acids. The germline V and J ends were trimmed by 7 bases and 5 bases, with 14 bases remaining between them. CDR1 SNHLY and CDR2 FYNNEI come from the germline V gene. Here the CDR3 reads CASNIQEGETQYF. The CDR3 coding sequence is TGTGCCAGCAATATCCAGGAAGGGGAGACCCAGTACTTC.

This clone was seen a single time. The V call is TRBV5-6, the J call TRBJ1-5, with 12 bases that match TRBD1. Trimming took 3 bases from V and 4 from J; bases not matched to a gene: 2. The germline V gene has CDR1 SGHDT and CDR2 YYEEEE. The CDR3 totals 15 residues. In nucleotides, the CDR3 is TGTGCCAGCAGCTGGGGACAGGGGGCGAATCAGCCCCAGCATTTT. It specifies CASSWGQGANQPQHF.

The chain has TRBV28 and TRBJ1-6; no definite D call. CDR1 MDHEN and CDR2 SYDVKM come from the germline V gene. The CDR3 loop spans 12 amino acids. The V end lost 4 bases, the J end lost 8 bases, and 6 bases lay between the germline ends. The CDR3 nucleotides read TGTGCCAGCAGTTACGAATATTCACCCCTCCACTTT. It codes for CASSYEYSPLHF.

This chain uses TRBV11-3 with TRBJ1-1; D remains ambiguous. The ends were cut back, 5 bases at V and 1 base at J, with 5 bases in the middle. The CDR3 totals 12 residues. Germline V gene sequence: CDR1 SGHNT, CDR2 YENEEA. The chain's CDR3 is CASSRENTEAFF. For the CDR3, the DNA is TGTGCCAGCAGCAGGGAGAACACTGAAGCTTTCTTT. Supplemented by reference TRBV11-3 and TRBJ1-1, the full variable domain reads EAGVVQSPRYKIIEKKQPVAFWCNPISGHNTLYWYLQNLGQGPELLIRYENEEAVDDSQLPKDRFSAERLKGVDSTLKIQPAELGDSAVYLCASSRENTEAFFGQGTRLTVV.

The chain combines TRBV15 with TRBJ2-7; weak D call: TRBD2 (5 bases). CDR1 LNHNV and CDR2 YYDKDF come from the germline V gene (reference sequence). The CDR3 consists of 14 residues. V lost 1 base and J lost 6, with 13 bases in between. The CDR3 here is CATSRAPMSGEQYF. CDR3 nucleotides: TGTGCCACCAGCAGAGCCCCAATGAGCGGCGAGCAGTACTTC.